This paragraph reports one TCR beta chain. The antigen is unknown. A single record per CDR3 protein comes from TCRdb applying MiXCR to the RT-PCR reads. The table has 450,000 to 550,000 distinct CDR3 sequences, 25% seen once. Per germline, CDR1 SGHRS and CDR2 YFSETQ. Trimming removed 4 bases from V and 1 base from J; junction bases left unmatched: 4. This CDR3 has 16 amino acids. This sample stems from a study of response to subunit inactivated influenza vaccine. The study's findings and limits: The authors proposed limited new T cell recruitment per seasonal influenza vaccination.

This chain joins TRBV5-1 and TRBJ2-7; TRBD2 agrees at 14 bases. The receptor was derived from a man in his forties or fifties who received an inactivated influenza vaccine. This sample comprised CD4+ T cells sorted from PBMCs, obtained 4 to 6 days after vaccination. CDR3 residues: CASSGGLAGGSYEQYF. DNA for the CDR3: TGCGCCAGCAGCGGCGGACTAGCGGGGGGATCCTACGAGCAGTACTTC. Full variable domain (rest looked up from reference TRBV5-1 and TRBJ2-7): KAGVTQTPRYLIKTRGQQVTLSCSPISGHRSVSWYQQTPGQGLQFLFEYFSETQRNKGNFPGRFSGRQFSNSRSEMNVSTLELGDSALYLCASSGGLAGGSYEQYFGPGTRLTVT.